Below, one T cell receptor beta chain is given with its context. It lacks a known antigen. Base qualities are not provided; no much larger clone lies one nucleotide away. This entry is derived from a study of blood T cell repertoires in COVID-19 (dated by TCRdb to 2020 to 2021). Regarding the complete study: Samples from collaborators originated in the United States, Italy and Spain and spanned both the acute and convalescent phases of COVID-19. The prospective study material was composed of cDNA or gDNA derived from T cells, B-cell-depleted T cells, or PBMCs. The dataset comprised deeply sampled blood TCRbeta repertoires from subjects exposed to, actively infected with, or recovered from COVID-19. The repertoires were released in a freely available public database intended as a resource for research on the immune response to SARS-CoV-2. The samples were drawn from two sources: the first 160 participants of the ongoing ImmuneRACE study, and over 1,000 subjects contributed by 6 global collaborators. A de-identified subject ID, COVID-19 status, age in years and sex were almost always included in the sample metadata. HLA class I and class II types, where available, came from metadata supplied by the sample provider rather than from assay-based typing.

The study at large found these results: The quantity of clinical and demographic metadata differed by source and by participant and was supplied without curation.

The immunoSEQ Assay, a bias-controlled multiplex PCR, was used to amplify TCRbeta CDR3 regions from genomic DNA. Processing in the source paper ran as follows. Nucleated cell counts per sample were estimated from amplification of reference gene primers within the assay. To quantify the absolute abundance of each unique TCRbeta CDR3 rearrangement, sequence reads were collapsed and filtered. Productive Simpson clonality was computed per sample as the square root of Simpson's diversity index over productive rearrangements. Sourced from immuneACCESS, this table was stored by TCRdb with only in-frame sequences that have V and J called. A share of the clones is absent; for the studies checked, an unresolved V gene accounts for under half, and the remainder has no known explanation. For V, J and clone size, that table is used; D and trimming come from the DNA. This sample comprises roughly 190,000 clones, approximately 85% of them detected only once. The ten largest clones capture roughly 10% of the sample.

As encoded in the germline V gene (reference sequence), CDR1 is LGHDT while CDR2 is YNNKEL. Counted from cysteine to phenylalanine, this CDR3 has 13 amino acids. Of all the DNA, just the CDR3 is kept, 39 bases in frame from base 1. The germline ends are 4 bases apart after V is trimmed by 4 bases and J by 0 bases. Enrolling through a virtual design, the prospective study's participants ranged in age from roughly 18 to 89 years and lived across roughly 23 United States geographic areas. Cohort assignment in the prospective study relied on participant-reported clinical history from a screening survey and a study questionnaire. For ImmuneRACE Cohort 3, a participant was defined as recovered based on two consecutive negative NP/OP PCR tests, clearance by a healthcare professional, or resolution of symptoms. In the prospective study, whole blood, serum and a nasopharyngeal or oropharyngeal swab were collected from each participant by mobile phlebotomists. Prospective study participants could optionally give additional blood draws and questionnaires over a roughly two-month period. Before DNA extraction, prospective study blood samples were shipped either frozen or at room temperature.

Source material: PBMCs or T cells enriched from blood (not recorded which). This receptor chain uses TRBV3-1 (or the pseudogene TRBV3-2) and TRBJ1-5, with the D gene not clear enough to name. This sequence was found in a middle-aged man who had recovered from COVID-19. The DNA reads as follows: TGTGCCAGCAGCCTAAATAGCAATCAGCCCCAGCATTTT. Its product reads: CASSLNSNQPQHF.